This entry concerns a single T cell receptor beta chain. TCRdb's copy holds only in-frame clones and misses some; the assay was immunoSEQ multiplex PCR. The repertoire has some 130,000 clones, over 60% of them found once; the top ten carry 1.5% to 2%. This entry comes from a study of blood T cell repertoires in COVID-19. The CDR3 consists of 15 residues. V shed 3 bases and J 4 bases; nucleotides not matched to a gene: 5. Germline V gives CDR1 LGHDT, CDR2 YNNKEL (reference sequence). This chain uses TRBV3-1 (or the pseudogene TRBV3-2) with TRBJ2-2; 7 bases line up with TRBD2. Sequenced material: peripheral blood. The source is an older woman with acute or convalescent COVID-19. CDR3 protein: CASSHGGGGTGELFF. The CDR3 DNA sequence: TGTGCCAGCAGCCATGGAGGCGGGGGCACCGGGGAGCTGTTTTTT.